The entry below describes one T cell receptor beta chain. Original data processing: Filtering differed for immunoSEQ, which gave only junction sequences without quality scores. Generated by immunoSEQ multiplex PCR, the TCRdb table keeps only in-frame clones and is missing some. V and J calls and clone size follow that table, whereas D and trimming were derived from the DNA. The repertoire consists of about 2.4 million clones, with 85% to 95% occurring once and the leading ten covering over 0.12%. This sample was taken from a study of shared clonotypes between healthy human individuals. In germline, CDR1 is LNHDA, CDR2 SQIVND (reference sequence). Trimming removed 9 bases at V and 6 bases at J, with 15 bases between. This CDR3 has 13 residues.

Source material: naive CD4+ T cells sorted from blood. Subset meaning: CD45RA+ positively selected. The J gene is TRBJ2-1, the V gene TRBV19; TRBD2 is a possible D gene (6 bases). This sequence originates from a young man in good health. In DNA, the CDR3 is TGTGCCAGCCGCCCCAACGGGGGCAATGAGCAGTTCTTC. Residues: CASRPNGGNEQFF. Complete variable domain (other parts from reference TRBV19 and TRBJ2-1): DGGITQSPKYLFRKEGQNVTLSCEQNLNHDAMYWYRQDPGQGLRLIYYSQIVNDFQKGDIAEGYSVSREKKESFPLTVTSAQKNPTAFYLCASRPNGGNEQFFGPGTRLTVL.